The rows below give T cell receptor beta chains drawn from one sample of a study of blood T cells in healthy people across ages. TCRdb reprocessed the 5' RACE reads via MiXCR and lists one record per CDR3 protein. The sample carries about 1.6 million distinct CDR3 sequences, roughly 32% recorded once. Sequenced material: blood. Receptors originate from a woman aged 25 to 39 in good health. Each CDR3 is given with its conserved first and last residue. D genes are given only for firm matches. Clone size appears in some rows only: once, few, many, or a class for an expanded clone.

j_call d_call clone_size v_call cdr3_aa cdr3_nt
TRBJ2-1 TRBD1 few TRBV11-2 CASSWTGKSYNEQFF TGTGCCAGCAGCTGGACAGGGAAATCCTACAATGAGCAGTTCTTC
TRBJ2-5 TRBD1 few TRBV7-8 CASSRDSWETQYF TGTGCCAGCAGTCGGGACAGTTGGGAGACCCAGTACTTC
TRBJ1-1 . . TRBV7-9 CASSLAAEVGAFF TGTGCCAGCAGCTTAGCGGCCGAGGTGGGAGCTTTCTTT
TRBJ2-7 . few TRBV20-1 CSARDGPEQYF TGCAGTGCTAGAGATGGTCCCGAGCAGTACTTC
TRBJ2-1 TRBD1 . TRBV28 CASSFVLTGVTYNEQFF TGTGCCAGCAGTTTTGTATTAACAGGGGTTACCTACAATGAGCAGTTCTTC
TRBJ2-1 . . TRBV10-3 CAITPGGRDDEQFF TGTGCCATCACCCCCGGGGGACGTGACGATGAGCAGTTCTTC
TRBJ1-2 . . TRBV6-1 CASSEVKQNYGYTF TGTGCCAGCAGTGAAGTAAAACAGAACTATGGCTACACCTTC
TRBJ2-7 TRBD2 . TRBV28 CASSSPHEREGRWSYEQYF TGTGCCAGCAGTTCCCCCCATGAGCGGGAGGGCCGGTGGTCCTACGAGCAGTACTTC
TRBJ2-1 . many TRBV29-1 CSAAGHDTYNEQFF TGCAGCGCTGCCGGACACGACACATACAATGAGCAGTTCTTC
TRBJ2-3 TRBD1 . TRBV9 CASSVQGATDTQYF TGTGCCAGCAGCGTACAGGGGGCAACAGATACGCAGTATTTT
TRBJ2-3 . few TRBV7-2 CASSPYLGGRGDTQYF TGTGCCAGCAGCCCTTATTTAGGGGGGCGCGGAGATACGCAGTATTTT
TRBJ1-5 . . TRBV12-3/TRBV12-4 CASRAEGFQPQHF TGTGCCAGCAGGGCCGAGGGGTTTCAGCCCCAGCATTTT
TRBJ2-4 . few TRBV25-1 CASSELGALGEQYF TGTGCCAGCAGTGAGCTCGGGGCGTTGGGGGAGCAGTACTTC
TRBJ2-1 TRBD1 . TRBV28 CASSSPRTGLGEQFF TGTGCCAGCAGTTCCCCCAGGACAGGTCTGGGTGAGCAGTTCTTC
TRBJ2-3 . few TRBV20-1 CSARGWIRPQDTQYF TGCAGTGCTAGAGGCTGGATACGTCCCCAGGATACGCAGTATTTT
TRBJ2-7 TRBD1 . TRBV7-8 CASRLQGFSVWYEQYF TGTGCCAGCAGATTACAGGGGTTTTCGGTATGGTACGAGCAGTACTTC
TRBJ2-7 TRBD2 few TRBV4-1 CASSQDLKGGLVQYF TGCGCCAGCAGCCAAGATTTGAAGGGAGGGCTAGTGCAGTACTTC
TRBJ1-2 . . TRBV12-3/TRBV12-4 CASRGGAGDLYGYTF TGTGCCAGCAGAGGGGGGGCAGGAGATCTCTATGGCTACACCTTC
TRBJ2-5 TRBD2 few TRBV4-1 CASSAGTSGGSIQETQYF TGCGCCAGCAGCGCGGGGACTAGCGGGGGGTCCATCCAAGAGACCCAGTACTTC
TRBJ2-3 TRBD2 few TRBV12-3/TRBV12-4 CASRGGLAGSDTQYF TGTGCCAGCAGGGGGGGACTAGCAGGATCAGATACGCAGTATTTT
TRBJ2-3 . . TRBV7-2 CASSLGVGVSDTQYF TGTGCCAGCAGCTTAGGGGTAGGGGTATCAGATACGCAGTATTTT
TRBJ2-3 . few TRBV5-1 CASSLIGVEDTQYF TGCGCCAGCAGCTTGATTGGGGTTGAAGATACGCAGTATTTT
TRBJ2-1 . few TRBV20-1 CSASTRARVTGEQFF TGCAGTGCTAGTACCCGCGCCCGCGTTACGGGGGAGCAGTTCTTC
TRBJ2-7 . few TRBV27 CASSFKQFYEQYF TGTGCCAGCAGTTTTAAACAATTCTACGAGCAGTACTTC
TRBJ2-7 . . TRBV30 CAWGTFSSPYGQYF TGTGCCTGGGGGACTTTTTCCTCCCCCTACGGGCAGTACTTC
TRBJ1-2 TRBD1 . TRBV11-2 CASSKDRDGHTF TGTGCCAGCAGCAAGGACAGGGACGGCCACACCTTC
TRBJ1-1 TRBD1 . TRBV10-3 CAIAGRGQGMDAFF TGTGCCATCGCGGGGAGGGGACAGGGGATGGATGCTTTCTTT
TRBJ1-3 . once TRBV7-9 CASRTITGNTIYF TGTGCCAGCAGAACTATAACTGGAAACACCATATATTTT
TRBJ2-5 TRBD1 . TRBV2 CASKTFRGREETQYF TGTGCCAGCAAGACCTTCAGGGGGCGAGAAGAGACCCAGTACTTC
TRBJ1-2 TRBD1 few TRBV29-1 CSAGTGGEGYTF TGCAGCGCAGGGACAGGGGGCGAAGGCTACACCTTC
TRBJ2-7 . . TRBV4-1 CASSQEQGLNYEQYF TGCGCCAGCAGCCAAGAGCAGGGACTTAACTACGAGCAGTACTTC
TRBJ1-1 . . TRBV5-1 CASSPTVHLNTEAFF TGCGCCAGCAGCCCGACGGTGCATTTGAACACTGAAGCTTTCTTT
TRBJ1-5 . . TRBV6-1 CASSAKDRADSNQPQHF TGTGCCAGCAGTGCGAAGGACCGGGCGGATAGCAATCAGCCCCAGCATTTT
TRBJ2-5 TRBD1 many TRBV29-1 CSHTGVGETQYF TGCAGCCACACAGGGGTAGGAGAGACCCAGTACTTC
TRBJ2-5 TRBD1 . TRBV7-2 CASSSGDRDQETQYF TGTGCCAGCAGCTCAGGGGACAGAGACCAAGAGACCCAGTACTTC
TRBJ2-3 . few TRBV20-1 CSASRGTTSTDTQYF TGCAGTGCTAGTAGGGGGACGACGAGCACAGATACGCAGTATTTT
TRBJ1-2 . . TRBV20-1 CRASADYGYTF TGCAGGGCTAGTGCAGACTATGGCTACACCTTC
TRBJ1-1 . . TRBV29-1 CSGTQGYTEAFF TGCAGTGGCACCCAGGGTTACACTGAAGCTTTCTTT
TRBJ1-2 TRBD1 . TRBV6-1 CASCRDRGIDYGYTF TGTGCCAGCTGCCGGGACAGGGGAATTGACTATGGCTACACCTTC
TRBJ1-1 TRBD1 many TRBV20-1 CSARVRDRLNTEAFF TGCAGTGCTAGAGTCCGGGACAGGCTAAACACTGAAGCTTTCTTT
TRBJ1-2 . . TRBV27 CASSLSGAVGGYTF TGTGCCAGCAGTTTATCCGGGGCTGTAGGCGGCTACACCTTC
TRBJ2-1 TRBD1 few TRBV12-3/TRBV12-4 CASSLGTVNKQFF TGTGCCAGCAGCCTCGGGACAGTGAATAAGCAGTTCTTC
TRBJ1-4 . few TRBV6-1 CAAYGILVEKLFF TGTGCCGCCTATGGAATACTGGTTGAAAAACTGTTTTTT
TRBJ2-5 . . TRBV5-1 CASSLDGRYQETQYF TGCGCCAGCAGCTTGGACGGACGGTACCAAGAGACCCAGTACTTC
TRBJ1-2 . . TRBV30 CAWSVTGYGYTF TGTGCCTGGAGTGTTACGGGGTATGGCTACACCTTC
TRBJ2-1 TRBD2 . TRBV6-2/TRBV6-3 CASSGLAGGRNEQFF TGTGCCAGCAGTGGACTAGCGGGGGGCCGTAATGAGCAGTTCTTC
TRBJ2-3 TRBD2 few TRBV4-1 CASSLESASGYTDTQYF TGCGCCAGCAGCCTAGAGAGCGCTAGCGGGTACACAGATACGCAGTATTTT
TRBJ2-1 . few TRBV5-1 CASSLAFDAYNEQFF TGCGCCAGCAGCTTGGCCTTCGACGCCTACAATGAGCAGTTCTTC
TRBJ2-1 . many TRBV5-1 CASSLPSGFPSYNEQFF TGCGCCAGCAGCTTACCCTCAGGGTTTCCCTCCTACAATGAGCAGTTCTTC
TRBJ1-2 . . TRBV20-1 CSASSGGLDYGYTF TGCAGTGCTAGTTCGGGAGGTTTGGACTATGGCTACACCTTC
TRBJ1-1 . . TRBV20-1 CSAPTGGRTEAFF TGCAGTGCTCCCACAGGAGGGAGAACTGAAGCTTTCTTT
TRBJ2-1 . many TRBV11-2 CASSPGAPYNEQFF TGTGCCAGCAGCCCCGGGGCCCCTTACAATGAGCAGTTCTTC
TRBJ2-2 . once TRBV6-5 CASSLLRASGELFF TGTGCCAGCAGTTTGCTCAGGGCAAGCGGGGAGCTGTTTTTT